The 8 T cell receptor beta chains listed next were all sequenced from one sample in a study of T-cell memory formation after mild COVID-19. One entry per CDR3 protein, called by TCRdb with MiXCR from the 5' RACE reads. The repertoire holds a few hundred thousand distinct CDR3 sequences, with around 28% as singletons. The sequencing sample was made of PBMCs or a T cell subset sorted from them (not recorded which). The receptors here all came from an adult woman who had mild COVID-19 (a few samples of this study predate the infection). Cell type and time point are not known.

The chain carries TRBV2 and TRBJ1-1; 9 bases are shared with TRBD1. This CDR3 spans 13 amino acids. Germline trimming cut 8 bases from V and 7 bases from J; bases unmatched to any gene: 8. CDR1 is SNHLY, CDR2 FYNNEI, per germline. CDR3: CASGDREIIEAFF. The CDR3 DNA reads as TGTGCCAGCGGGGACAGGGAAATCATTGAAGCTTTCTTT.

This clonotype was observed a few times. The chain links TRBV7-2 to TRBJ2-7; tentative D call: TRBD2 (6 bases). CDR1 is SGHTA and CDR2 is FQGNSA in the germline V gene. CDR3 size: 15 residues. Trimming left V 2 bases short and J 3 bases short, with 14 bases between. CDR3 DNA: TGTGCCAGCAGCTTAACCCTCACCGGGGGCTACGAGCAGTACTTC. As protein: CASSLTLTGGYEQYF.

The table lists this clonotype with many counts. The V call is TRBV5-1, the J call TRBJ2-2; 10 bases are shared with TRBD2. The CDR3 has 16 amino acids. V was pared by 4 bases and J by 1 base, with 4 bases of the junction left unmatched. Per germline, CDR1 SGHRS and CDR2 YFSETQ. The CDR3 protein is CASSPLAGENTGELFF. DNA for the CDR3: TGCGCCAGCAGCCCCCTAGCGGGAGAGAACACCGGGGAGCTGTTTTTT.

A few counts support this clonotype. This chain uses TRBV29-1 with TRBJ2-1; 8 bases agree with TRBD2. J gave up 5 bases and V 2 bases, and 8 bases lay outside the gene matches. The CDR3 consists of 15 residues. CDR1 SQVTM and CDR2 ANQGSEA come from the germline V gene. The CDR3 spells CSVEYSGGPNNEQFF. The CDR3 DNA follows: TGCAGCGTTGAATACAGCGGGGGTCCCAACAATGAGCAGTTCTTC.

In DNA, the CDR3 is TGTGCCAGCAGCTGGGACTGGGACACTGAAGCTTTCTTT. Protein: CASSWDWDTEAFF. The chain links TRBV5-5 to TRBJ1-1, with TRBD1 as a possible D gene (5 bases). Trimming stripped 3 bases from V and 3 bases from J, with 9 bases between. This CDR3 is built from 13 residues. Germline-derived CDR1 and CDR2 are SGHKS and YYEKEE (reference sequence).

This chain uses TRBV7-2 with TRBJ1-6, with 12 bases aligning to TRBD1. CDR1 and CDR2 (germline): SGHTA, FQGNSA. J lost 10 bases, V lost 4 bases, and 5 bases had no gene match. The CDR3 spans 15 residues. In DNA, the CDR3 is TGTGCCAGCAGCTCGGGGACAGGGGGCAGATCACCCCTCCACTTT. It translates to CASSSGTGGRSPLHF.

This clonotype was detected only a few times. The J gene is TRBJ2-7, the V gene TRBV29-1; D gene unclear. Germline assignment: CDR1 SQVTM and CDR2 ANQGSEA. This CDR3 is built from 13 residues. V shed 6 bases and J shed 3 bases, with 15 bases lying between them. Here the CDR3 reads CSVAQDPFYEQYF. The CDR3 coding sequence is TGCAGCGTGGCCCAGGACCCTTTCTACGAGCAGTACTTC.

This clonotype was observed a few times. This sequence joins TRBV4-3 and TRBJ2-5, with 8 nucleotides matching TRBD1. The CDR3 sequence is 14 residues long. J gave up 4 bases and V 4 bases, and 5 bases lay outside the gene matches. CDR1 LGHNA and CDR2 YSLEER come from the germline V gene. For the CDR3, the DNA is TGCGCCAGCAGCCGAGGGACAGGCCGAGAGACCCAGTACTTC. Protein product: CASSRGTGRETQYF.